This passage covers 4 T cell receptor beta chains from one sample sequenced in a study of long-term antiretroviral therapy in people with HIV (dated by TCRdb to about 2022). Sequencing of the TRB variable region was done with the immunoSEQ hsTCRB v3.0 assay at survey level resolution. TCRdb took over this immuneACCESS table, retaining in-frame rearrangements with V and J assigned. Such tables are incomplete; in checked studies, under half of the missing clones stem from an unresolved V gene, and the remainder is unexplained. The sample data list under 25,000 clones, and 88% of these were observed just once. The ten most abundant clones make up just under 6.5% of the sample. The starting material was unsorted PBMCs, obtained 0.6 years after starting antiretroviral therapy. The receptor set was obtained from a man between 60 and 70 years old with HIV.

This clone was recorded a few times. The V gene is TRBV9, the J gene TRBJ2-7; TRBD2 matches 10 bases. The trim removed 0 bases at V and 7 bases at J, leaving 7 bases unmatched. The CDR3 length is 15 residues. Germline loops: CDR1 SGDLS, CDR2 YYNGEE. The CDR3 protein is CASSVAAGGPGEQYF. As DNA, the CDR3 is TGTGCCAGCAGCGTAGCAGCGGGAGGGCCGGGAGAGCAGTACTTC.

This clone was detected once. The CDR3: CASSPLSGSSYNEQFF. The CDR3 nucleotides read TGTGCCAGCAGCCCCCTAAGCGGGAGCTCCTACAATGAGCAGTTCTTC. The J gene is TRBJ2-1, the V gene TRBV7-3; 8 positions agree with TRBD2. V lost 5 bases, J lost 0 bases, and 6 bases stayed unmatched. This CDR3 is built from 16 residues. The germline CDR1 and CDR2 sequences are SGHTA and FQGTGA.

The genes are TRBV5-1 and TRBJ2-2; 8 bases are a match to TRBD1. The germline gives CDR1 SGHRS, CDR2 YFSETQ. The V gene end was trimmed by 1 base and the J gene end by 2 bases; junction bases not matched to a gene: 1. CDR3 length: 15 residues. As DNA, the CDR3 is TGCGCCAGCAGCTTGACAGGGGGTAACACCGGGGAGCTGTTTTTT. It specifies CASSLTGGNTGELFF.

This rearrangement joins TRBV5-4 to TRBJ2-2; D is undetermined. The V end was cut by 4 bases, the J end by 4 bases, with 14 bases between. Germline assignment: CDR1 SGHNT and CDR2 YYREEE (reference sequence). The CDR3 is 15 amino acids. CDR3 DNA sequence: TGTGCCAGCAGCACCGGAGAAAAGGGCACCGGGGAGCTGTTTTTT. Residues: CASSTGEKGTGELFF.